This TCR beta chain was recovered during a study of regulatory T cells in long-lasting Graves disease. Study overall: Over 5 years of antithyroid drugs with positive TSH receptor antibodies was taken to mean persistent Graves' disease.

Study-wide results and caveats: Persistent Graves' patients showed a TCR diversity that was lower than that of newly diagnosed ones.

Documented time point: persistent/refractory GD, antithyroid drugs over 5 years with positive TRAb. Generation of the TCR library employed RNA extracted from PBMCs. Clinicians diagnosed Graves' disease using American Thyroid Association guidelines. This clonotype was counted only a few times. What it recognizes is unknown. Arm-PCR of CDR3 regions and iRepertoire HTBI primers were the basis on which TCR beta libraries were built. Each CDR3 protein gets one entry after TCRdb re-called the multiplex PCR reads with MiXCR. Altogether approximately 350,000 distinct CDR3 sequences are present, 20% to 25% being singletons, with the ten largest covering roughly a quarter. Germline V gives CDR1 LGHDT, CDR2 YNNKEL (reference sequence). The V gene end was trimmed by 5 bases and the J gene end by 4 bases; junction bases not matched to a gene: 5. The CDR3 extends over 15 amino acids.

This sequence joins TRBV3-1 and TRBJ1-5, with TRBD1 matching 10 bases. Sequenced material: peripheral blood mononuclear cells (PBMCs), taken when the disease was refractory, from a patient treated with antithyroid drugs. The TCR was taken from a woman in her 40s with Graves disease. The CDR3 spells CASSSKGQGNQPQHF. The DNA for the CDR3 is TGTGCCAGCAGCTCTAAGGGACAGGGGAATCAGCCCCAGCATTTT.